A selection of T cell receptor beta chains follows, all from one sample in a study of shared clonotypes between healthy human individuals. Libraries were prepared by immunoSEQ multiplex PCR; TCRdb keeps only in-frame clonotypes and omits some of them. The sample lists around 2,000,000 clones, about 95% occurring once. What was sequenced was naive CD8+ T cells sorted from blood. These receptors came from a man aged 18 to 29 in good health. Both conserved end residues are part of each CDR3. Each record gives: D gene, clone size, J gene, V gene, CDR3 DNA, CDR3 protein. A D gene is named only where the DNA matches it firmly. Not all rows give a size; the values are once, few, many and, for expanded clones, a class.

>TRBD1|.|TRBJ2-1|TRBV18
TGTGCCAGCTCACCACCGGACAGGGCTCTCTACAATGAGCAGTTCTTC
CASSPPDRALYNEQFF
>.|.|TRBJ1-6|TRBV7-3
TGTGCCAGCAGCTTAACCCTAAATTCACCCCTCCACTTT
CASSLTLNSPLHF
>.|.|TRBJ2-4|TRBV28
TGTGCCAGCAGTCATACGGACATTCAGTACTTC
CASSHTDIQYF
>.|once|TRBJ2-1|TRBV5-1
TGCGCCAGCAGCTCCCGCAGAGCCTACAATGAGCAGTTCTTC
CASSSRRAYNEQFF
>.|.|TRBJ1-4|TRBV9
TGTGCCAGCAGTTCCGGGACTGATAATGAAAAACTGTTTTTT
CASSSGTDNEKLFF
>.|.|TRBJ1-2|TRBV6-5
TGTGCCAGCAGGCTCGCAGGCGGAGACAACTATGGCTACACCTTC
CASRLAGGDNYGYTF
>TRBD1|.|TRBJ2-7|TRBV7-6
TGTGCCAGCAGCAACCGGGACAGCTCCTACGAGCAGTACTTC
CASSNRDSSYEQYF
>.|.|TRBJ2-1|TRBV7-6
TGTGCCAGCAGCTTAGGCGGGGACCCTTCTTACAATGAGCAGTTCTTC
CASSLGGDPSYNEQFF
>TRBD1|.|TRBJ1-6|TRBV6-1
TGTGCCAGCAGACAGGGGGCCGGTTCACCCCTCCACTTT
CASRQGAGSPLHF
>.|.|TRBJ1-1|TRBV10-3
TGTGCCATCAGTGGGCAGCCACCTGAAGCTTTCTTT
CAISGQPPEAFF
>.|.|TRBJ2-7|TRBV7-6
TGTGCCAGCAGCTTATTGGACAGCACCTACGAGCAGTACTTC
CASSLLDSTYEQYF
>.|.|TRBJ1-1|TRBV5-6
TGTGCCAGCAGCTTGAAGGTGAATGAAGCTTTCTTT
CASSLKVNEAFF